This T cell receptor beta chain came from a study of shared clonotypes between healthy human individuals. Per the authors' pipeline: Filtering was not the same, since immunoSEQ gave junction-only sequences without quality scores. Using immunoSEQ multiplex PCR, the repertoire was profiled, and TCRdb retains in-frame clones only, with some absent. That table supplies the V and J calls and clone size; D and trimming were determined from the DNA. The repertoire has 700,000 to 950,000 clones, about 97% of them found once; the top ten carry under 0.25%. With regard to this clone: Its specificity is unknown.

This CDR3 is built from 12 residues. Trimming pared 4 bases from V and 9 bases from J, leaving 11 bases between. Germline CDR1 and CDR2: SGDLS and YYNGEE. Regarding the study as a whole: Despite large depth, rarefaction showed incomplete sorted-subset sequencing.

CD45RO-negative, CCR7-positively selected cells formed the naive CD8 fraction, excluding terminally differentiated effector memory CD45RA+ cells. Sequencing was done on a sample of naive CD8+ T cells sorted from blood. The sequence was obtained from a man younger than 45 in good health. This chain links TRBV9 with TRBJ2-1, with D maybe TRBD2 (6 bases). The CDR3 DNA is TGTGCCAGCAGCCCGGGGGACCGTGAGCAGTTCTTC. Its translation is CASSPGDREQFF.